Listed here is a single TCR beta chain. What antigen it recognizes has not been identified. Base qualities are not recorded, but no much larger clone differs from it by a single base. This entry comes from a study of T cells after somatic rescue of genetic block (dated by TCRdb to 2020 to 2022). Looking at the study overall: What the study looked at was long-term robustness, specifically in a T-cell system that came about through somatic rescue of a genetic block in T-cell development.

Via the germline V gene, CDR1 is MGHDK and CDR2 SYGVNS. The CDR3 starts with the cysteine, ends with the phenylalanine, and has 12 residues. Only the CDR3 DNA stays, 36 bases, in frame from base 1. Trimming at the junction amounts to 4 bases on V and 5 bases on J, and the germline ends lie 8 bases apart. The library was obtained by the immunoSEQ multiplex PCR assay. Here the immuneACCESS table is served through TCRdb, limited to in-frame sequences with V and J called. Missing clones are a known gap in these copies; in checked studies unresolved V genes cover under half, and the rest lacks a known reason. The sample yields under 15,000 clones; over 55% were counted once. The ten largest make up approximately 12% of the sample.

The chain joins TRBV25-1 to TRBJ2-5; there is no confident call for the D gene. This sequence was found in a boy between 10 and 17 years old. Input material: peripheral blood mononuclear cells (PBMCs). CDR3 loop: CASSALGETQYF. The nucleotide sequence reads TGTGCCAGCAGTGCCCTCGGGGAGACCCAGTACTTC.